The 25 T cell receptor beta chains in this list originate from one sample, sequenced in a study of T cells in tuberculosis. TCRdb's table, derived via immunoSEQ multiplex PCR, lists solely in-frame clones and lacks some. The sample lists 20,000 to 25,000 clones, more than 80% occurring once. The sample consisted of PBMCs. All receptors derive from a donor aged 5-35 years with latent tuberculosis or without tuberculosis infection.

The V and J genes are TRBV6-1 and TRBJ1-2; 7 bases line up with TRBD1. This CDR3 region has 14 residues. In germline, CDR1 is MNHNS, CDR2 SASEGT. V shed 7 bases, J shed 1 base, and the junction held 6 bases outside the gene matches. The CDR3, as DNA: TGTGCCAGCATCGACTCAGGGGGTAACTATGGCTACACCTTC. Translating it yields CASIDSGGNYGYTF.

This clone is a singleton in its sample. In nucleotides, the CDR3 is TGTGCCAGTAGTATGAGGGACAGGGGGCCGAACACTGAAGCTTTCTTT. This translates into CASSMRDRGPNTEAFF. V and J are TRBV19 and TRBJ1-1; 12 positions agree with TRBD1. J was trimmed by 1 base and V by 3 bases; bases with no gene match: 3. There are 16 residues in the CDR3. CDR1 is LNHDA and CDR2 is SQIVND in the germline V gene (reference sequence).

DNA for the CDR3: TGTGCCAGCAGTATACAGGGGTCCGGCACAGATACGCAGTATTTT. It is translated as CASSIQGSGTDTQYF. The rearrangement links TRBV28 to TRBJ2-3; 7 bases agree with TRBD1. The V and J ends lost 5 bases and 1 base, in that order; junction bases with no gene match: 6. Per germline, CDR1 MDHEN and CDR2 SYDVKM. This CDR3 contains 15 residues.

This clone turned up a few times. J is TRBJ1-6 and V is TRBV7-2; TRBD1 agrees at 9 bases. This CDR3 contains 17 residues. CDR1 SGHTA and CDR2 FQGNSA come from the germline V gene. V gave up 1 base and J gave up 10 bases; unmatched junction bases: 11. The CDR3 sequence is CASSLGDREKFRSPLHF. The CDR3 coding sequence is TGTGCCAGCAGCTTAGGGGACAGGGAAAAGTTCAGGTCACCCCTCCACTTT.

The genes are TRBV19 and TRBJ1-1, with D unclear. Per the germline V gene, CDR1 is LNHDA and CDR2 is SQIVND (reference sequence). There are 13 residues in the CDR3. Trimming removed 5 bases from V and 1 base from J, with 8 bases in between. CDR3 protein: CASSLAENTEAFF. CDR3 nucleotides: TGTGCCAGTAGTCTTGCAGAGAACACTGAAGCTTTCTTT. The entire variable domain, with the rest obtained from reference TRBV19 and TRBJ1-1, is as follows: DGGITQSPKYLFRKEGQNVTLSCEQNLNHDAMYWYRQDPGQGLRLIYYSQIVNDFQKGDIAEGYSVSREKKESFPLTVTSAQKNPTAFYLCASSLAENTEAFFGQGTRLTVV.

The chain links TRBV5-1 to TRBJ1-1, with D tentatively TRBD1 (5 bases). The CDR3 is 15 residues long. Germline CDR1 is SGHRS and CDR2 is YFSETQ. Trimming took 0 bases from V and 1 from J, leaving 10 bases between them. The CDR3 DNA reads as TGCGCCAGCAGCTTGGACAGGACAAAGAACACTGAAGCTTTCTTT. It translates to CASSLDRTKNTEAFF.

The chain recombines TRBV29-1 with TRBJ2-6, with D perhaps matching TRBD1 (5 bases). Germline lookup yields CDR1 SQVTM and CDR2 ANQGSEA. This CDR3 is built from 15 residues. V lost 4 bases and J lost 3, with 13 bases in between. The CDR3 nucleotides are TGCAGCGTTGTGCCAGGGCCAGATGGGGCCAACGTCCTGACTTTC. Protein sequence: CSVVPGPDGANVLTF.

DNA for the CDR3: TGTGCCAGCAGTTACACCGGGACAGGGAACTACGAGCAGTACTTC. Amino acids: CASSYTGTGNYEQYF. The rearrangement uses TRBV6-5 and TRBJ2-7; TRBD1 matches 9 bases. Germline V lookup: CDR1 MNHEY, CDR2 SVGAGI. The CDR3 extends over 15 amino acids. V lost 2 bases and J lost 3; bases outside the gene matches: 5.

The J gene is TRBJ1-6, the V gene TRBV5-1; a possible D gene is TRBD1 (6 bases). Looked up from germline, CDR1 is SGHRS and CDR2 is YFSETQ. Deletions cut 2 bases from V and 7 bases from J, with 10 bases between. CDR3 length: 14 residues. CDR3 loop: CASSFGQRNSPLHF. CDR3 in DNA: TGCGCCAGCAGCTTCGGACAGAGGAATTCACCCCTCCACTTT.

The chain carries TRBV11-2 and TRBJ2-7; 7 bases map to TRBD1. V was pared by 1 base and J by 4 bases, with 7 bases of the junction left unmatched. The CDR3 is 15 residues long. Germline CDR1 reads SGHAT; CDR2 reads FQNNGV. The CDR3 loop is CASSLAISGGYEQYF. DNA of the CDR3: TGTGCCAGCAGCTTAGCCATTTCAGGGGGATACGAGCAGTACTTC.

The chain joins TRBV5-1 to TRBJ1-1; D remains unclear. The CDR3 consists of 14 residues. V dropped 0 bases and J dropped 10 bases, with 16 bases sitting between them. Germline-derived CDR1 and CDR2 are SGHRS and YFSETQ. CDR3 in DNA: TGCGCCAGCAGCTTGGATACCCACCTGCCGGGAGCTTTCTTT. Its translation: CASSLDTHLPGAFF.

A few counts support this clone. The chain carries TRBV2 and TRBJ1-2; D is unresolved. Germline V gene sequence: CDR1 SNHLY, CDR2 FYNNEI. The V end was cut by 7 bases, the J end by 5 bases, with 11 bases between. The CDR3 loop spans 12 amino acids. CDR3 in amino acids: CASKLLQYGYTF. The CDR3 nucleotides read TGTGCCAGCAAACTCTTACAGTATGGCTACACCTTC.

The gene calls are TRBV2 and TRBJ1-5; D might be TRBD1 (5 bases). Germline values: CDR1 SNHLY, CDR2 FYNNEI. The CDR3 covers 15 residues. Between the trimmed V and J ends, which lost 4 bases and 4 bases, there was a span of 14 bases. The CDR3 DNA follows: TGTGCCAGCAGTGCCCCTGGGGGAGGGAATCAGCCCCAGCATTTT. As protein: CASSAPGGGNQPQHF.

CDR3 sequence reads: CASSIALDSEAFF. The CDR3 DNA follows: TGTGCCAGCAGTATAGCTTTAGACAGTGAAGCTTTCTTT. The rearrangement links TRBV28 to TRBJ1-1; D possibly corresponds to TRBD1 (5 bases). The CDR3 is 13 residues long. CDR1 is MDHEN, CDR2 SYDVKM, per germline. V lost 5 bases to trimming and J lost 7 bases, with 14 bases between them. The whole variable domain, filled in from reference TRBV28 and TRBJ1-1, reads DVKVTQSSRYLVKRTGEKVFLECVQDMDHENMFWYRQDPGLGLRLIYFSYDVKMKEKGDIPEGYSVSREKKERFSLILESASTNQTSMYLCASSIALDSEAFFGQGTRLTVV.

This chain joins TRBV4-1 and TRBJ1-1; TRBD1 matches at 8 bases. The V gene end was trimmed by 3 bases and the J gene end by 1 base; junction bases not matched to a gene: 7. CDR3 size: 16 residues. The germline V gene encodes CDR1 MGHRA and CDR2 YSYEKL. The CDR3 sequence: CASSQGLQGGNTEAFF. CDR3 nucleotide sequence: TGCGCCAGCAGCCAGGGATTACAGGGGGGGAACACTGAAGCTTTCTTT.

CDR3 loop: CASSTRQGSRGYTF. CDR3 sequence (DNA): TGCGCCAGCAGCACCAGACAGGGGAGTAGGGGCTACACCTTC. The chain joins TRBV5-1 to TRBJ1-2; 8 positions agree with TRBD1. This CDR3 spans 14 amino acids. V lost 4 bases, J lost 8 bases, and 10 bases stayed unmatched. The germline V gene encodes CDR1 SGHRS and CDR2 YFSETQ.

This chain uses TRBV27 with TRBJ1-2; the D gene is possibly TRBD1 (6 bases). Germline CDR1 MNHEY, CDR2 SMNVEV (reference sequence). The CDR3 covers 15 residues. The ends were cut back, 6 bases at V and 0 bases at J, with 14 bases in the middle. The CDR3 reads CASRRVAGANYGYTF. The CDR3 DNA is TGTGCCAGCAGACGAGTGGCAGGGGCTAACTATGGCTACACCTTC.

V and J are TRBV5-6 and TRBJ1-2, with D possibly TRBD1 on 5 matching bases. Per the germline V gene, CDR1 is SGHDT and CDR2 is YYEEEE. The CDR3 has 14 amino acids. With 0 bases removed from V and 8 bases from J, the gap between germline ends came to 14 bases. For the CDR3, the DNA is TGTGCCAGCAGCTTGGGGGACTACGTTAGGGGCTACACCTTC. Amino acid sequence: CASSLGDYVRGYTF.

V is TRBV27 and J is TRBJ1-2, with 7 bases that match TRBD1. Germline CDR1 MNHEY, CDR2 SMNVEV (reference sequence). CDR3 length: 16 residues. The V and J ends lost 7 bases and 3 bases, in that order; junction bases with no gene match: 14. The CDR3 bases are TGTGCCAGCATGCTTAGACAGGGAAACGGGGACTATGGCTACACCTTC. Translation: CASMLRQGNGDYGYTF.

This clone has more than one count but fewer than ten. This sequence joins TRBV28 and TRBJ1-6; D not certain. CDR3 length equals 13 residues. Trimming shortened V by 5 bases and J by 7 bases, and 9 bases separated the two germline ends. The V gene's germline CDR1 is MDHEN and CDR2 SYDVKM. CDR3 DNA sequence: TGTGCCAGCAGTCCCTCGGGGAATTCACCCCTCCACTTT. Translated, it gives CASSPSGNSPLHF.

This chain uses TRBV7-8 with TRBJ1-1, with D perhaps matching TRBD1 (6 bases). The CDR3 length is 15 residues. The germline V gene has CDR1 SGHVS and CDR2 FQNEAQ. Trimming removed 3 bases from V and 4 bases from J, with 15 bases in between. The DNA for the CDR3 is TGTGCCAGCAGCTTGAGATCCGGGACACCCACTGAAGCTTTCTTT. This sequence encodes CASSLRSGTPTEAFF.

The rearrangement uses TRBV7-6 and TRBJ2-1, with D possibly being TRBD2 (5 bases). This CDR3 spans 12 amino acids. The V and J ends lost 5 bases and 12 bases respectively, with 14 bases between them. Germline V lookup: CDR1 SGHVS, CDR2 FNYEAQ. Here the CDR3 DNA reads TGTGCCAGCAGCCGAGGTACGGGGAGGCAGTTCTTC. This translates into CASSRGTGRQFF. Full variable domain (remainder filled in from reference TRBV7-6 and TRBJ2-1): GAGVSQSPRYKVTKRGQDVALRCDPISGHVSLYWYRQALGQGPEFLTYFNYEAQQDKSGLPNDRFSAERPEGSISTLTIQRTEQRDSAMYRCASSRGTGRQFFGPGTRLTVL.

The rearrangement joins TRBV13 to TRBJ1-2; D gene unclear. This CDR3 has 17 residues. V shed 2 bases and J shed 5 bases, with 21 bases lying between them. Germline V gene sequence: CDR1 PRHDT, CDR2 FYEKMQ (reference sequence). The CDR3 protein is CASSLLLRRAGEYGYTF. CDR3 nucleotide sequence: TGTGCCAGCAGCTTACTTCTACGGAGGGCAGGAGAATATGGCTACACCTTC.

The sample holds a few counts of this clone. V usage is TRBV4-1 and J usage is TRBJ1-2; weak D call: TRBD1 (5 bases). Germline V CDR1 and CDR2: MGHRA, YSYEKL. Trimming pared 6 bases from V and 2 bases from J, leaving 10 bases between. The CDR3 covers 13 residues. CDR3 sequence: CASSLRQNYGYTF. In DNA, the CDR3 is TGCGCCAGCAGTCTTCGACAGAACTATGGCTACACCTTC.

This rearrangement joins TRBV9 to TRBJ2-3, with 12 bases matching TRBD2. The CDR3 covers 18 residues. CDR1 SGDLS and CDR2 YYNGEE come from the germline V gene. V shed 0 bases, J shed 3 bases, and the junction held 8 bases outside the gene matches. The CDR3 here is CASSVGASGGAGTDTQYF. CDR3 in DNA: TGTGCCAGCAGCGTAGGGGCTAGCGGGGGGGCCGGGACAGATACGCAGTATTTT.